These 24 T cell receptor beta chains came from one sample sequenced in a study of PD-1 and CTLA-4 blockade in melanoma. TCRdb's table, derived via immunoSEQ multiplex PCR, lists solely in-frame clones and lacks some. The data show around 29,000 clones, about 89% seen once. The specimen was CD8+ T cells from peripheral blood, collected before anti-PD-1 treatment. These receptors all come from a human donor with melanoma.

J is TRBJ2-7 and V is TRBV5-1, with D unclear. Germline CDR1 reads SGHRS; CDR2 reads YFSETQ. Trimming stripped 1 base from V and 4 bases from J, with 9 bases between. The CDR3 totals 13 residues. The CDR3 sequence is CASSLPFEYEQYF. The DNA for the CDR3 is TGCGCCAGCAGCTTGCCCTTTGAGTACGAGCAGTACTTC. Full variable domain (outside the CDR3, taken from reference TRBV5-1 and TRBJ2-7): KAGVTQTPRYLIKTRGQQVTLSCSPISGHRSVSWYQQTPGQGLQFLFEYFSETQRNKGNFPGRFSGRQFSNSRSEMNVSTLELGDSALYLCASSLPFEYEQYFGPGTRLTVT.

The chain has TRBV7-6 and TRBJ1-1, with TRBD1 matching 9 bases. Germline lookup yields CDR1 SGHVS and CDR2 FNYEAQ. The CDR3 is 16 amino acids. Trimming at V came to 0 bases and at J to 1 base, leaving 3 bases not matched to a gene. The CDR3 spells CASSLATGGANTEAFF. The CDR3 nucleotides are TGTGCCAGCAGCTTAGCTACAGGGGGCGCGAACACTGAAGCTTTCTTT.

The chain carries TRBV19 and TRBJ1-5, with 10 bases aligning to TRBD1. Germline values: CDR1 LNHDA, CDR2 SQIVND (reference sequence). CDR3 length: 15 amino acids. With V trimmed by 1 base and J by 16 bases, 13 bases remained unmatched. CDR3 bases: TGTGCCAGTAGTATAGTTGACAGGGGGCTGCCCTATACACATTTT. Its translation is CASSIVDRGLPYTHF.

The chain combines TRBV24-1 with TRBJ1-1, with D hard to call. V was trimmed by 5 bases and J by 2 bases, leaving 8 bases between them. The CDR3 covers 13 residues. Germline CDR1 and CDR2: KGHDR and SFDVKD. The chain's CDR3 is CATSAGLNTEAFF. The CDR3 bases are TGTGCCACCAGTGCCGGCTTAAACACTGAAGCTTTCTTT.

The CDR3, as DNA: TGTGCCAGCAGTGACAGGGCAGGGAGAGCTTTCTTT. Translation gives CASSDRAGRAFF. The chain combines TRBV2 with TRBJ1-1; D is possibly TRBD1 (5 bases). V was cut by 3 bases and J by 10 bases, with 12 bases left in between. CDR1 SNHLY and CDR2 FYNNEI come from the germline V gene. CDR3 size: 12 residues. Filled out from reference TRBV2 and TRBJ1-1, the complete variable domain reads EPEVTQTPSHQVTQMGQEVILRCVPISNHLYFYWYRQILGQKVEFLVSFYNNEISEKSEIFDDQFSVERPDGSNFTLKIRSTKLEDSAMYFCASSDRAGRAFFGQGTRLTVV.

The chain uses TRBV27 and TRBJ1-6; D may be TRBD1 (6 bases). Germline CDR1 MNHEY, CDR2 SMNVEV (reference sequence). With 10 bases removed from V and 7 bases from J, the gap between germline ends came to 17 bases. The CDR3 has 14 residues. The CDR3 coding sequence is TGTGCCACAGGGGATACCCTCGGGAATTCACCCCTCCACTTT. Encoded protein: CATGDTLGNSPLHF.

V usage is TRBV18 and J usage is TRBJ2-7; 7 nucleotides match TRBD1. Germline V gives CDR1 KGHSH, CDR2 LQKENI. This CDR3 contains 15 residues. After removal of 0 bases from V and 3 bases from J, the junction contained 5 bases not matched to a gene. The CDR3 DNA is TGTGCCAGCTCACCACCGGCAGGGGGAAGCTACGAGCAGTACTTC. The encoded protein is CASSPPAGGSYEQYF.

This clone appeared a few times. The chain links TRBV27 to TRBJ1-5; D is ambiguous. The CDR3 is 16 amino acids. The germline V gene has CDR1 MNHEY and CDR2 SMNVEV (reference sequence). V shed 4 bases and J shed 4 bases, with 17 bases lying between them. CDR3 DNA: TGTGCCAGCAGTTCGGACCCCTTTTCGGGGAATCAGCCCCAGCATTTT. This translates into CASSSDPFSGNQPQHF.

The chain combines TRBV18 with TRBJ1-1; 9 nucleotides align to TRBD1. Germline loops: CDR1 KGHSH, CDR2 LQKENI. This CDR3 contains 15 residues. V shed 2 bases, J shed 7 bases, and the junction held 8 bases outside the gene matches. This CDR3 is CASSPGPGTGNEAFF. The CDR3 bases are TGTGCCAGCTCACCAGGACCCGGGACAGGGAATGAAGCTTTCTTT.

The V call is TRBV30, the J call TRBJ2-4; D is possibly TRBD2 (7 bases). Trimming stripped 5 bases from V and 7 bases from J, with 15 bases between. This CDR3 contains 13 residues. Germline assignment: CDR1 GTSNPN and CDR2 SVGIG (reference sequence). CDR3 sequence reads: CAWWKGGPNIQYF. The CDR3 DNA reads as TGTGCCTGGTGGAAGGGGGGGCCGAACATTCAGTACTTC.

The chain uses TRBV28 and TRBJ1-4, with D tentatively TRBD1 (5 bases). Trimming shortened V by 2 bases and J by 3 bases, and 10 bases separated the two germline ends. CDR3 length equals 15 residues. Looked up from germline, CDR1 is MDHEN and CDR2 is SYDVKM. The CDR3, as DNA: TGTGCCAGCAGTTTAATGGCGGGGGCTAATGAAAAACTGTTTTTT. It translates to CASSLMAGANEKLFF.

V gene TRBV13 combines with J gene TRBJ2-2; D might be TRBD1 (6 bases). Trimming removed 5 bases from V and 4 bases from J, with 11 bases in between. Per the germline V gene, CDR1 is PRHDT and CDR2 is FYEKMQ (reference sequence). The CDR3 extends over 14 amino acids. In DNA form, the CDR3 reads TGTGCCAGCAGCAAAACAGGGTTCACCGGGGAGCTGTTTTTT. As protein: CASSKTGFTGELFF.

The chain uses TRBV6-4 and TRBJ1-4; TRBD1 matches 10 bases. Germline V gene sequence: CDR1 MRHNA, CDR2 SNTAGT. The CDR3 extends over 14 amino acids. With V trimmed by 7 bases and J by 7 bases, 6 bases remained unmatched. CDR3 in amino acids: CASNRQGAPEKLFF. The CDR3 DNA reads as TGTGCCAGCAATAGACAGGGGGCGCCTGAAAAACTGTTTTTT.

This chain connects TRBV7-8 to TRBJ1-1, with 9 nucleotides matching TRBD1. The ends lost 3 bases at V and 5 bases at J; junction bases unmatched: 7. The CDR3 contains 15 residues. Per germline, CDR1 SGHVS and CDR2 FQNEAQ. The CDR3 bases are TGTGCCAGCAGCTTGAGGGACAGGGAAGGGACTGAAGCTTTCTTT. Translating it yields CASSLRDREGTEAFF.

CDR3 bases: TGTGCCAGCAGCTTAGGAGGACAGGGCTACGAGCAGTACTTC. It encodes CASSLGGQGYEQYF. The chain joins TRBV7-2 to TRBJ2-7; 8 bases are shared with TRBD1. Trimming at V came to 1 base and at J to 3 bases, leaving 2 bases not matched to a gene. CDR3 length: 14 amino acids. In germline, CDR1 is SGHTA, CDR2 FQGNSA.

This clone showed up just a few times. The rearrangement uses TRBV27 and TRBJ1-5; tentative D call: TRBD1 (5 bases). Trimming took 0 bases from V and 5 from J, leaving 8 bases between them. The CDR3 sequence is 14 residues long. Germline-derived CDR1 and CDR2 are MNHEY and SMNVEV (reference sequence). The CDR3 DNA follows: TGTGCCAGCAGTTTATCAGGAGGGGATCAGCCCCAGCATTTT. It yields the protein CASSLSGGDQPQHF.

The chain employs TRBV11-3 and TRBJ2-1; TRBD2 agrees at 7 bases. The CDR3 runs 16 residues. V was clipped by 1 base and J by 4 bases; unmatched bases: 7. Germline V lookup: CDR1 SGHNT, CDR2 YENEEA. CDR3 protein: CASSLGRSGDYNEQFF. The CDR3 DNA sequence: TGTGCCAGCAGCTTAGGGCGAAGCGGGGATTACAATGAGCAGTTCTTC.

The rearrangement uses TRBV6-6 and TRBJ1-3; unclear D gene. Germline values: CDR1 MNHNY, CDR2 SVGAGI (reference sequence). CDR3 length equals 16 residues. V lost 6 bases and J 6 bases, leaving 21 bases between the germline ends. CDR3 nucleotides: TGTGCCAGCAGCGTCCTTATCCTTCTGGGTGAAAACACCATATATTTT. Protein: CASSVLILLGENTIYF.

This chain connects TRBV6-5 to TRBJ2-2; the D is unclear. This CDR3 is built from 15 residues. Germline CDR1 reads MNHEY; CDR2 reads SVGAGI. V lost 0 bases and J 4 bases, leaving 9 bases between the germline ends. The CDR3 nucleotides are TGTGCCAGCAGTTACTCCCCCGAGCGCACCGGGGAGCTGTTTTTT. It yields the protein CASSYSPERTGELFF.

This sequence joins TRBV11-3 and TRBJ2-1; 8 bases align to TRBD1. The CDR3 covers 13 residues. J lost 5 bases, V lost 4 bases, and 1 base had no gene match. CDR1 and CDR2 from the germline V gene are SGHNT and YENEEA. The CDR3, as DNA: TGTGCCAGCAGCTCGACAGGGGACAATGAGCAGTTCTTC. As protein: CASSSTGDNEQFF.

This chain uses TRBV9 with TRBJ1-6; D unclear. The CDR3 extends over 15 amino acids. Germline loops: CDR1 SGDLS, CDR2 YYNGEE. The V end lost 3 bases, the J end lost 0 bases, and 7 bases lay between the germline ends. The CDR3 protein is CASSEGSSYNSPLHF. Written as DNA, the CDR3 is TGTGCCAGCAGCGAGGGTAGCTCCTATAATTCACCCCTCCACTTT.

This sequence joins TRBV27 and TRBJ2-2; D remains ambiguous. Germline V lookup: CDR1 MNHEY, CDR2 SMNVEV (reference sequence). V dropped 2 bases and J dropped 6 bases, with 19 bases sitting between them. The CDR3 covers 17 residues. Here the CDR3 reads CASSLLLGQQTPGELFF. CDR3 sequence (DNA): TGTGCCAGCAGTTTACTGCTCGGCCAACAGACTCCCGGGGAGCTGTTTTTT.

The chain has TRBV30 and TRBJ2-7; D call uncertain. The CDR3 has 13 residues. V was shortened by 4 bases and J by 0 bases, with 10 bases between the two germline ends. Germline loops: CDR1 GTSNPN, CDR2 SVGIG (reference sequence). As DNA, the CDR3 is TGTGCCTGGACCAACCAGCCCTCCTACGAGCAGTACTTC. Translating gives CAWTNQPSYEQYF.

The chain recombines TRBV7-8 with TRBJ1-1; D gene ambiguous. This CDR3 is 14 amino acids long. CDR1 SGHVS and CDR2 FQNEAQ come from the germline V gene. V dropped 1 base and J dropped 5 bases, with 11 bases sitting between them. The CDR3 DNA sequence: TGTGCCAGCAGCTTAGAAGTTACGGCAACTGAAGCTTTCTTT. Translation: CASSLEVTATEAFF.